The clone carrying this T cell receptor beta chain is classed as medium-sized (0.01 to 0.1%). The antigen remains unidentified. Trimming pared 5 bases from V and 0 bases from J, leaving 8 bases between. This CDR3 is 13 amino acids long. Germline lookup yields CDR1 LNHDA and CDR2 SQIVND (reference sequence). The time point here: pre-treatment sample, taken before nivolumab and TIL therapy. The tumor samples were excised metastases, mostly pleural nodules or supraclavicular lymph nodes. The sample comes from a study of TIL therapy for anti-PD-1-resistant metastatic lung cancer. Study-level points and caveats: Treatment-naive, never-smoker and oncogene-addicted patients were overrepresented in this highly selected cohort.

The libraries were made with immunoSEQ v3. The protocol was immunoSEQ multiplex PCR, while the TCRdb copy is restricted to in-frame clones and leaves out a portion. The table shows over 20,000 clones, with 72% occurring only once. The specimen was tumor tissue, collected at baseline. This sequence originates from a person aged 25-85 years with non-small cell lung cancer. The rearrangement joins TRBV19 to TRBJ2-7, with unresolved D. This CDR3 reads CASSEQVSYEQYF. CDR3 coding DNA: TGTGCCAGTAGTGAACAAGTCTCCTACGAGCAGTACTTC.